This T cell receptor (beta chain) was sequenced during a study of OX40 agonist ivuxolimab in advanced cancers. This clone was counted a single time. Its antigen is unidentified. Regarding the study as a whole: Clones of CD4+ and CD8+ blood T cells grew by week 6 at doses of 0.1 to 3.0 mg/kg.

The method was immunoSEQ multiplex PCR; TCRdb's version includes in-frame clones alone and lacks a portion of them. Among about 31,000 clones listed, more than 70% were seen once. This CDR3 region has 16 residues. V was clipped by 0 bases and J by 5 bases, with 16 bases between them. From germline, CDR1 is SGHDN and CDR2 FVKESK. This specimen was CD4+ or CD8+ T cells sorted from blood, taken in a trial of the OX40 agonist ivuxolimab. V usage is TRBV14 and J usage is TRBJ1-2, with D hard to call. The sequence was collected from an adult with an advanced solid tumor such as melanoma, head and neck, liver or kidney cancer. CDR3 region: CASSQDTARTRYGYTF. The CDR3 nucleotides read TGTGCCAGCAGCCAAGATACCGCCAGGACGCGGTATGGCTACACCTTC.